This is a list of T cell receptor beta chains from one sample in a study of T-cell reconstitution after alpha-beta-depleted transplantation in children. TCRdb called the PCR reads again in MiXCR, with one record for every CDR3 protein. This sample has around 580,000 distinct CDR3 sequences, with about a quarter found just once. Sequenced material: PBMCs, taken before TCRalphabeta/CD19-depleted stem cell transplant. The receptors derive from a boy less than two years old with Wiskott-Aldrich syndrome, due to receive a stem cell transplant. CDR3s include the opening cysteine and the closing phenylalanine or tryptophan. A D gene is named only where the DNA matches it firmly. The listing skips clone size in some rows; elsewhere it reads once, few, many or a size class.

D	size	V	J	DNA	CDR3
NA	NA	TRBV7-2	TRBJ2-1	TGTGCCAGCAGCTTCTCCTCCGCGGCTCGAAGGTATGAGCAGTTCTTC	CASSFSSAARRYEQFF
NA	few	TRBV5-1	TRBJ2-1	TGCGCCAGCAGCCCGTTCCTTGGTGGTGAGCAGTTCTTC	CASSPFLGGEQFF
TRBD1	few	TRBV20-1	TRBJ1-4	TGCAGTGCGGCCGGGACAGAAGATACTGAAAAACTGTTTTTT	CSAAGTEDTEKLFF
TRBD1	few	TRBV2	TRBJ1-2	TGTGCCAGCAGTGGGGGGGACAGGCACTATGGCTACACCTTC	CASSGGDRHYGYTF
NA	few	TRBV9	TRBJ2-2	TGTGCCAGCAGCGTAGATTCGACCACCGGGGAGCTGTTTTTT	CASSVDSTTGELFF
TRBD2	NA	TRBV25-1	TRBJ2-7	TGTGCCAGCAGTGACCGACCGGGGGGTCCCTACGAGCAGTACTTC	CASSDRPGGPYEQYF
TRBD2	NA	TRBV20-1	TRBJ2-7	TGCAGTGCTACTCAGGGACTAGTGAGCTACGAGCAGTACTTC	CSATQGLVSYEQYF
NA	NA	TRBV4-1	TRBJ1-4	TGCGCCAGCAGCCAAGAGGGGTTCGGAAAACTGTTTTTT	CASSQEGFGKLFF
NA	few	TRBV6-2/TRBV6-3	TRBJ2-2	TGTGCCAGCAAATCCCAGGCGAACACCGGGGAGCTGTTTTTT	CASKSQANTGELFF
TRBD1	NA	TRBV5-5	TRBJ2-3	TGTGCCAGCAGCTTCAGAGGACAGGGCACAGATACGCAGTATTTT	CASSFRGQGTDTQYF
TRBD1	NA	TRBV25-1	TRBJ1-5	TGTGCCAGCAGTGAATTGTTTTTTAGCTGGGACAGGGCTTGGCAGCCCCAGCATTTT	CASSELFFSWDRAWQPQHF
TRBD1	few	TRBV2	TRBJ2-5	TGTGCCAGCAGTGGGGACAGGGGATCAACCCAGTACTTC	CASSGDRGSTQYF
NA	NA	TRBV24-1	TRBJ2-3	TGTGCCACCAGTGATTTGAGGGGCGGTGATACGCAGTATTTT	CATSDLRGGDTQYF
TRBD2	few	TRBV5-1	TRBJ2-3	TGCGCCAGCAGCACAGAATTAGCGGGGGCGCAGTATTTT	CASSTELAGAQYF
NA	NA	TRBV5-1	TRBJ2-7	TGCGCCAGCAGCAACGCCCCTCTAGGGTCCTACGAGCAGTACTTC	CASSNAPLGSYEQYF
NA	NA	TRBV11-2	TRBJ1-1	TGTGCCAGCAGCCATATTCGGGGGAGAACTGAAGCTTTCTTT	CASSHIRGRTEAFF
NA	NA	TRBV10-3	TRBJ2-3	TGTGCCATCAGGTCCCCCTTTGGCGATACGCAGTATTTT	CAIRSPFGDTQYF
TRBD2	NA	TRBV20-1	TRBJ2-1	TGCAGTGCTAGAGATCCTTGGACTAGCGCGCCTTACAATGAGCAGTTCTTC	CSARDPWTSAPYNEQFF
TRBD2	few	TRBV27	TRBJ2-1	TGTGCCAGCCGCGGTTTTGGACTAGACCTTGTCGGGGTTAATGAGCAGTTCTTC	CASRGFGLDLVGVNEQFF
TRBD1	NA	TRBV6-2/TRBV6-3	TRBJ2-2	TGTGCCAGCAGCCGACAGGGGGCTGGCGGGGAGCTGTTTTTT	CASSRQGAGGELFF
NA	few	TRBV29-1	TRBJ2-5	TGCAGCGTTGGGGGTAGCCCGGGGTTGGAGGAGACCCAGTACTTC	CSVGGSPGLEETQYF
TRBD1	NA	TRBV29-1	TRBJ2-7	TGCAGCGTTTCGATCACCGGGACAGGGTCCTACGAGCAGTACTTC	CSVSITGTGSYEQYF
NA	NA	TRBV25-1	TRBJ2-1	TGTGCCAGCAGGCAGCAAAATGAGCAGTTCTTC	CASRQQNEQFF
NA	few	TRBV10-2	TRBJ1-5	TGCGCCAGCAGTGAGTCCTATGGGATCGGTCAGCCCCAGCATTTT	CASSESYGIGQPQHF
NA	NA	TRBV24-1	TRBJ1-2	TGTGCCACCAGTGACGCGGGGCCTAACTATGGCTACACCTTC	CATSDAGPNYGYTF
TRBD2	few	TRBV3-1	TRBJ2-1	TGTGCCAGCAGCCAAAACAGAGCGGGGGCCTACAATGAGCAGTTCTTC	CASSQNRAGAYNEQFF
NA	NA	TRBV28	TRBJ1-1	TGTGCCAGCACCCCTAGGGGGGGCCGGGGGGGATTGAACACTGAAGCTTTCTTT	CASTPRGGRGGLNTEAFF
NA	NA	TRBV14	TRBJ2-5	TGTGCCAGCAGCCAAGTGGGACCCAAAGAGACCCAGTACTTC	CASSQVGPKETQYF
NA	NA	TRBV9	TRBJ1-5	TGTGCCAGCAGCGTAGTGGGTTGGGACAATCAGCCCCAGCATTTT	CASSVVGWDNQPQHF
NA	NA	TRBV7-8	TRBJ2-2	TGTGCCAGCAGCCCTTCTTGGGCCGGGGAGCTGTTTTTT	CASSPSWAGELFF
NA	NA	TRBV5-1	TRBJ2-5	TGCGCCAGCAGCGAGAGGGGGATTGAGACCCAGTACTTC	CASSERGIETQYF
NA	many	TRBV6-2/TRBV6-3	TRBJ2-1	TGTGCCAGCAGTGCCGGGTGGGTTGAGCAGTTCTTC	CASSAGWVEQFF
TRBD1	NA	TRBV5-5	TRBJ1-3	TGTGCCAGCAGCTTGGGGGACAGGGGTGGAAACACCATATATTTT	CASSLGDRGGNTIYF
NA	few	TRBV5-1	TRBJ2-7	TGCGCCAGCAGCCAAAGGACACGGTACGAGCAGTACTTC	CASSQRTRYEQYF
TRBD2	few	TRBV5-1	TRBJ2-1	TGCGCCAGCAGCTTGGTGACTAGCGGGAGGGAGTTCTTC	CASSLVTSGREFF
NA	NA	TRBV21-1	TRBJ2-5	TGTGCCAGCAGCACCCACACCAAGCTAGAATTCGGGGAGACCCAGTACTTC	CASSTHTKLEFGETQYF
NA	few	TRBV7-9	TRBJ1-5	TGTGCCAGCAGCTTAGGACAGACGAGCAATCAGCCCCAGCATTTT	CASSLGQTSNQPQHF
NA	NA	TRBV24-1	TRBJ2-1	TGTGCCACCAGTGATTCGTCCGGGTTCGCCTACAATGAGCAGTTCTTC	CATSDSSGFAYNEQFF
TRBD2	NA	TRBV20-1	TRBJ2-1	TGCAGTGCTGTAAGCGGGAGCTCCTACAATGAGCAGTTCTTC	CSAVSGSSYNEQFF
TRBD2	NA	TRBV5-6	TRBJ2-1	TGTGCCAGCAGCTTGAAAGCGGGAGGTAGTGAGCAGTTCTTC	CASSLKAGGSEQFF
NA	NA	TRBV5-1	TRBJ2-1	TGCGCCAGCAGCTTGACTAGGGATCACAATGAGCAGTTCTTC	CASSLTRDHNEQFF
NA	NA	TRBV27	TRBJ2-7	TGTGCCAGCAGTTTACAGATGAAGACCAAAGAGGCAGACTACGAGCAGTACTTC	CASSLQMKTKEADYEQYF
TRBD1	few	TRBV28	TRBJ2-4	TGTGCCAGCAGTTTAGGGCAGGGGGTTTTAGCCAAAAACATTCAGTACTTC	CASSLGQGVLAKNIQYF
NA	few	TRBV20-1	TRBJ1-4	TGCAGTGCCCAGGCGGTGGGATTTAATGAAAAACTGTTTTTT	CSAQAVGFNEKLFF
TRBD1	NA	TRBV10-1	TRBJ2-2	TGCGCCAGCAGCGGGACAGGGTCCGGGGAGCTGTTTTTT	CASSGTGSGELFF
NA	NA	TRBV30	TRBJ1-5	TGTGCCTGGAGTAAGACAGACCCGGGTCAGCCCCAGCATTTT	CAWSKTDPGQPQHF
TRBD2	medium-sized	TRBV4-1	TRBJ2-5	TGCGCCAGCAGCCAAGGAGGCGGGAGAAGGGGGACCCAGTACTTC	CASSQGGGRRGTQYF
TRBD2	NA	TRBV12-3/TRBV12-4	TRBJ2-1	TGTGCCAGCAGTACTCGGACTAGCGGGAGGGGGCAGTTCTTC	CASSTRTSGRGQFF
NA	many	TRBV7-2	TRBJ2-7	TGTGCCAGCAGCTCCCCGCCGGGACAGCGGGGCTACGAGCAGTACTTC	CASSSPPGQRGYEQYF
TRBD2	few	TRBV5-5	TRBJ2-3	TGTGCCAGCAGCTTCGGGACTAGCGGCATTGCAGATACGCAGTATTTT	CASSFGTSGIADTQYF
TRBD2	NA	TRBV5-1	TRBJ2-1	TGCGCCAGCAGCCCATCAGCGGGAGGGTGGGACAATGAGCAGTTCTTC	CASSPSAGGWDNEQFF
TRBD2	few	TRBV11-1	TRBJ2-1	TGTGCCAGCAGCGTAACCGGGACTAGCGGGAAAAATGAGCAGTTCTTC	CASSVTGTSGKNEQFF
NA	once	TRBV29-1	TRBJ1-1	TGCAGCGGCGGGCAGGGAATTCACACTGAAGCTTTCTTT	CSGGQGIHTEAFF
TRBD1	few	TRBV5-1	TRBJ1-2	TGCGCCAGCAGCGCATCGACAGGGGGCTATGGCTACACCTTC	CASSASTGGYGYTF
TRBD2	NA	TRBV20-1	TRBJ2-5	TGCAGTGCCTACTTCCGGACTAGCGGGCAAGAGACCCAGTACTTC	CSAYFRTSGQETQYF
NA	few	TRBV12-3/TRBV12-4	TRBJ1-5	TGTGCCAGCGCCTGGGACCGTAGCAATCAGCCCCAGCATTTT	CASAWDRSNQPQHF
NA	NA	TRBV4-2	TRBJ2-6	TGTGCCAGCAGCCAAGATCCACAGGGCTATGGGGCCAACGTCCTGACTTTC	CASSQDPQGYGANVLTF
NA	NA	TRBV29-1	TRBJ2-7	TGCAGCGTCTCTGTGGGGGACGAGCAGTACTTC	CSVSVGDEQYF
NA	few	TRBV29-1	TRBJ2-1	TGCAGCGTTGCCGGGAGCCTATACAATGAGCAGTTCTTC	CSVAGSLYNEQFF